The clone carrying this T cell receptor (beta chain) was picked up one time. The table came from immunoSEQ multiplex PCR; TCRdb's copy has only in-frame clones and leaves some out. The sample includes roughly 310,000 clones, more than 75% of them seen just once. These data come from a study of blood T cell repertoires in COVID-19. V was cut by 7 bases and J by 5 bases, with 20 bases left in between. The CDR3 totals 14 residues. Germline CDR1 DFQATT, CDR2 SNEGSKA (reference sequence). Material for sequencing was PBMCs or T cells enriched from blood (not recorded which). The receptor was derived from a man in his sixties who had recovered from COVID-19. The rearrangement joins TRBV20-1 to TRBJ2-5; possibly TRBD1 for D (6 bases). The CDR3 DNA sequence: TGCAGTGGTAGTGGGGGCGCCGGGTTGGAGACCCAGTACTTC. This translates into CSGSGGAGLETQYF.